This TCR beta chain was recorded in a study of T-cell memory formation after mild COVID-19 (dated by TCRdb to the early 2020s). About the investigation overall: TCR sequence clusters from the two donors were largely donor specific. Longitudinal TCRalpha and TCRbeta repertoire sequencing tracked T-cell clones expanding and contracting after mild COVID-19 in a couple of donors. The cohort comprised two young, previously healthy adult volunteers, one female and one male. General conclusions and limits of the study: The second-wave clones that peaked on day 37 were not confirmed to be SARS-CoV-2 specific. Some responding clones were detected in pre-infection memory, which suggested that pre-existing cross-reactive memory T cells had joined the SARS-CoV-2 response. Contracting CD4+ clones were found mainly in CM and EM memory subsets, while CD8+ clones were enriched in EMRA. Only a couple of mild cases were covered in the study, and larger cohorts including severe cases with pre-infection samples were considered necessary. From day 15 to 85, contracting clones showed balanced CD4/CD8 phenotypes, whereas a second wave of clones that expanded from day 15 to 37 leaned towards CD4+.

This clonotype appeared a few times. This receptor's antigen is unknown. It has no much larger one-base neighbor in the sample; base qualities were not kept. Sequencing took place on an Illumina NovaSeq 6000. cDNA libraries for TCRalpha and TCRbeta were prepared by 5'RACE using constant-segment primers, with sample barcodes and unique molecular identifiers added. Trizol reagent was used to extract RNA from every sample. Library amplification was performed in two PCR steps, and a second sample barcode and Illumina TruSeq adapters were introduced in the second step. Libraries were sequenced on an Illumina NovaSeq with 2 x 150 bp paired-end reads. The authors' pipeline ran thus. With migec v1.2.7, reads were demultiplexed and then collapsed into UMI-guided consensus sequences. With mixcr v2.1.11, UMI consensuses were aligned to TRA and TRB V and J templates and assembled into clonotypes. A clonotype was counted as expanded or contracted only when both edgeR and NoisET called the clonotype significant, with the noise models trained on biological replicates. For edgeR calls, a false discovery rate-adjusted p below 0.01 and a log2 fold-change threshold of 1 were applied. As an exploratory analysis of dynamics, PCA with hierarchical clustering was applied to max-normalized trajectories of the 1000 most abundant clonotypes. Separately sequenced CD4+ and CD8+ repertoires were used to assign a CD4 or CD8 phenotype to each responding clone. The raw public reads went through TCRdb reprocessing: fastp at Q25, MiXCR clone calling, in-frame beta chains kept. Each CDR3 protein gets just one entry, which takes the most common genes and DNA from the rows behind it. The V and J calls here are based on TCRdb, not the publication. The sample table lists 450,000 to 700,000 distinct CDR3 sequences, 15% to 20% of them with a count of one. About 11% of the sample is in the top ten clones.

V loses 0 bases at its end and J loses 5 bases; junction bases beyond the gene matches: 15. CDR1 MGHRA and CDR2 YSYEKL were looked up in the germline V gene. From its cysteine to its phenylalanine, the CDR3 spans 19 amino acids. Only the CDR3 DNA stays, 57 bases, in frame from base 1. Ficoll-Paque density gradient centrifugation was used to isolate PBMCs. The V gene is TRBV4-1 and the J gene is TRBJ1-4; the junction holds 7 bases that match TRBD1. The receptor was derived from an adult woman who had mild COVID-19 (a few samples of this study predate the infection). The sample titles of this study are shuffled in the database, so cell type and time point are left out; the donor was told from shared clones. The specimen sequenced was PBMCs or a T cell subset sorted from them (not recorded which). The CDR3 protein: CASSQDPPRGGILNEKLFF. The nucleotide sequence is TGCGCCAGCAGCCAAGATCCTCCCAGGGGGGGAATCCTGAATGAAAAACTGTTTTTT.